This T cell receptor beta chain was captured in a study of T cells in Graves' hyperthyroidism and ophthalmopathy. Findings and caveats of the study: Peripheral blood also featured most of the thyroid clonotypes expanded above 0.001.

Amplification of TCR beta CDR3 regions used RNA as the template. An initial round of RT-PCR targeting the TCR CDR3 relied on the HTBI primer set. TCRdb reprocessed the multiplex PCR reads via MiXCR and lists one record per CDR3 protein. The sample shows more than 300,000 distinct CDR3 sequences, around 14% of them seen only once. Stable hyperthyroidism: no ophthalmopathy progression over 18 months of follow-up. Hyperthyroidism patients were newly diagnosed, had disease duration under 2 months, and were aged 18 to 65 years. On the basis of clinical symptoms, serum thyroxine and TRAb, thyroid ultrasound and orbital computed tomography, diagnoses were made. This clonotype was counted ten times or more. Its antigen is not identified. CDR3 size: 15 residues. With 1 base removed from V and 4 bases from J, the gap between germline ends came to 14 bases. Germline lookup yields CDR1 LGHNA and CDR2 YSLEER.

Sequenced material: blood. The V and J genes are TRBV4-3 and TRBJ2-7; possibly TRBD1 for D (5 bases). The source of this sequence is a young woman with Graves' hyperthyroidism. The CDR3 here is CASSQVLGESYEQYF. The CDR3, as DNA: TGCGCCAGCAGCCAAGTTCTAGGGGAATCTTACGAGCAGTACTTC.